The 2 T cell receptor beta chains below come from one sample, sequenced in a study of a mutant IDH1 vaccine in newly diagnosed glioma. Their target antigens are unknown. Time point indicated: week 11, during vaccination. Vaccination used 300 ug of mutant IDH1 20-mer peptide per dose, with topical imiquimod. Some clones are missing from TCRdb's copy, which holds only in-frame ones; the method was immunoSEQ multiplex PCR. The repertoire holds about 60,000 clones, approximately 80% seen once, with roughly 3.5% in the top ten. The sequencing here drew on PBMCs, taken from a glioma patient whose treatment included an IDH1 peptide vaccine. All receptors derive from a man under 40 with glioma.

This sequence joins TRBV28 and TRBJ1-3; D is ambiguous. V lost 7 bases to trimming and J lost 8 bases, with 18 bases between them. The CDR3 runs 14 residues. The germline gives CDR1 MDHEN, CDR2 SYDVKM. The CDR3 here is CASTPSAGRDTIYF. CDR3 sequence (DNA): TGTGCCAGCACCCCATCGGCAGGACGGGACACCATATATTTT.

V is TRBV27 and J is TRBJ2-7; 8 bases are shared with TRBD2. Germline trimming cut 8 bases from V and 3 bases from J; bases unmatched to any gene: 9. Germline-derived CDR1 and CDR2 are MNHEY and SMNVEV (reference sequence). The CDR3 extends over 14 amino acids. CDR3 in amino acids: CASALLAEGYEQYF. DNA of the CDR3: TGTGCCAGCGCACTACTAGCGGAGGGCTACGAGCAGTACTTC.